This TCR beta chain was observed in a study of cytomegalovirus exposure and HLA in healthy donors. Use of 60 Vbeta and 13 Jbeta primers characterized the PCR. Here immunoSEQ multiplex PCR was the method, and the copy in TCRdb shows in-frame clones only, minus some. The sample carries 150,000 to 200,000 clones, 80% recorded once. Points from the study as a whole: TCR beta V- and J-gene trimming was later associated with a missense DCLRE1C variant.

CDR1 and CDR2 from the germline V gene are MDHEN and SYDVKM. The V gene lost 7 bases and the J gene lost 5 bases, with 20 bases spanning the gap. This CDR3 region has 15 residues. This clone has only a few counts. The antigen is unknown. This TCR was sampled from a man aged 35-49 years in good health and CMV-seropositive. Sequencing used PBMCs. V is TRBV28 and J is TRBJ1-1, with D uncertain. The CDR3 region is CASNAPVQAATEAFF. The CDR3, as DNA: TGTGCCAGCAACGCCCCCGTCCAGGCCGCGACTGAAGCTTTCTTT. The full variable domain, its missing parts supplied by reference TRBV28 and TRBJ1-1, is DVKVTQSSRYLVKRTGEKVFLECVQDMDHENMFWYRQDPGLGLRLIYFSYDVKMKEKGDIPEGYSVSREKKERFSLILESASTNQTSMYLCASNAPVQAATEAFFGQGTRLTVV.